This entry lists 28 T cell receptor beta chains sequenced from one sample in a study of blood T cell repertoires in COVID-19. The method was immunoSEQ multiplex PCR; TCRdb's version includes in-frame clones alone and lacks a portion of them. The sample consists of over 60,000 clones, approximately 86% of them appearing once. The specimen was peripheral blood. Receptors originate from an older woman with acute or convalescent COVID-19.

CDR3 nucleotides: TGTGCCAGCAGCTTAGAATTCGGGAACGGAAACACCATATATTTT. Translating it yields CASSLEFGNGNTIYF. The chain uses TRBV7-2 and TRBJ1-3; D call uncertain. The CDR3 is 15 amino acids. Deletions cut 1 base from V and 4 bases from J, with 11 bases between. Per germline, CDR1 SGHTA and CDR2 FQGNSA.

The V call is TRBV24-1, the J call TRBJ2-7; 14 bases agree with TRBD2. The V gene end was trimmed by 6 bases and the J gene end by 4 bases; junction bases not matched to a gene: 7. CDR1 and CDR2 from the germline V gene are KGHDR and SFDVKD. The CDR3 contains 16 residues. CDR3 sequence (DNA): TGTGCCACCAGTCCTGGGACTAGCGGGGGAGGGTACGAGCAGTACTTC. It yields the protein CATSPGTSGGGYEQYF.

In nucleotides, the CDR3 is TGTGCCAGCAGTGAAGCGGATGCGGGCGTCTATGGCTACACCTTC. Residues: CASSEADAGVYGYTF. This chain links TRBV2 with TRBJ1-2; D is unresolved. The V gene lost 0 bases and the J gene lost 4 bases, with 12 bases spanning the gap. This CDR3 is 15 amino acids long. The germline V gene has CDR1 SNHLY and CDR2 FYNNEI.

This chain connects TRBV7-9 to TRBJ1-5; D unresolved. Per germline, CDR1 SEHNR and CDR2 FQNEAQ (reference sequence). V lost 5 bases, J lost 6 bases, and 8 bases lay in between. This CDR3 is 12 amino acids long. CDR3 region: CASSPDSQPQHF. The CDR3 nucleotides are TGTGCCAGCAGCCCAGATTCTCAGCCCCAGCATTTT.

This chain uses TRBV6-6 with TRBJ1-6, with 7 bases that match TRBD1. V lost 5 bases, J lost 8 bases, and 18 bases stayed unmatched. Per germline, CDR1 MNHNY and CDR2 SVGAGI (reference sequence). This CDR3 spans 18 amino acids. In DNA form, the CDR3 reads TGTGCCAGCAGTCCCTACATACAGGGGCCCCATAGGGATTCACCCCTCCACTTT. This encodes CASSPYIQGPHRDSPLHF.

The chain uses TRBV5-6 and TRBJ2-3, with 9 bases lining up with TRBD2. V lost 2 bases to trimming and J lost 4 bases; unmatched junction nucleotides: 14. CDR1 is SGHDT and CDR2 is YYEEEE in the germline V gene. The CDR3 length is 18 residues. CDR3: CASSFRRLAAVGSDTQYF. The CDR3 region has the DNA TGTGCCAGCAGCTTTCGGAGACTAGCGGCTGTGGGGTCAGATACGCAGTATTTT. The entire variable domain, with the rest obtained from reference TRBV5-6 and TRBJ2-3, is as follows: DAGVTQSPTHLIKTRGQQVTLRCSPKSGHDTVSWYQQALGQGPQFIFQYYEEEERQRGNFPDRFSGHQFPNYSSELNVNALLLGDSALYLCASSFRRLAAVGSDTQYFGPGTRLTVL.

The rearrangement joins TRBV4-2 to TRBJ2-2; TRBD2 is a possible D gene (7 bases). V shed 1 base and J shed 4 bases, with 13 bases lying between them. The CDR3 extends over 16 amino acids. Germline V gene lookup returns CDR1 LGHNA and CDR2 YNFKEQ. CDR3 DNA: TGTGCCAGCAGCCAAGCTGCGGGGGCGGGCACCGGGGAGCTGTTTTTT. Its translation is CASSQAAGAGTGELFF.

The chain links TRBV28 to TRBJ2-1, with 7 bases matching TRBD1. Germline CDR1 MDHEN, CDR2 SYDVKM. The CDR3 runs 13 residues. V trimming: 6 bases; J trimming: 9 bases; junction bases outside the gene matches: 8. CDR3 residues: CASRMKQGPEQFF. DNA of the CDR3: TGTGCCAGCAGGATGAAACAGGGGCCTGAGCAGTTCTTC.

The chain couples TRBV9 to TRBJ1-2; D is unresolved. The CDR3 spans 14 residues. From germline, CDR1 is SGDLS and CDR2 YYNGEE. The V and J ends lost 3 bases and 4 bases respectively, with 13 bases between them. CDR3 nucleotides: TGTGCCAGCAGCGAGGCGACATATTCCTATGGCTACACCTTC. Translation gives CASSEATYSYGYTF.

The chain employs TRBV5-4 and TRBJ1-2; weak D call: TRBD1 (6 bases). The CDR3 runs to 14 residues. V lost 5 bases and J 5 bases, leaving 16 bases between the germline ends. Germline CDR1 SGHNT, CDR2 YYREEE (reference sequence). CDR3 sequence: CASSSPGQFYGYTF. CDR3 in DNA: TGTGCCAGCAGTTCTCCCGGACAGTTTTATGGCTACACCTTC.

This clone occurred once. The chain's CDR3 is CSVGGRGNEKLFF. CDR3 coding DNA: TGCAGCGTTGGAGGTAGGGGAAATGAAAAACTGTTTTTT. This rearrangement joins TRBV29-1 to TRBJ1-4, with D possibly being TRBD1 (5 bases). CDR3 length: 13 residues. Germline values: CDR1 SQVTM, CDR2 ANQGSEA. Trimming left V 4 bases short and J 5 bases short, with 11 bases between.

V gene TRBV12-5 combines with J gene TRBJ2-1; 8 nucleotides agree with TRBD2. Germline V gene lookup returns CDR1 LGHNT and CDR2 FRNRAP. CDR3 length equals 16 residues. V lost 7 bases and J lost 9; bases outside the gene matches: 17. For the CDR3, the DNA is TGTGCTAGTGCCCCGGTGGCTCTCCGAAGCGGGGGTGAGCAGTTCTTC. It translates to CASAPVALRSGGEQFF.

This clone was recorded a few times. The chain links TRBV7-9 to TRBJ1-4; weak D call: TRBD1 (6 bases). V lost 2 bases and J 7 bases, leaving 11 bases between the germline ends. The CDR3 consists of 14 residues. The germline gives CDR1 SEHNR, CDR2 FQNEAQ (reference sequence). As DNA, the CDR3 is TGTGCCAGCAGCTTATCCTCAGGGGTTGAAAAACTGTTTTTT. It codes for CASSLSSGVEKLFF.

The genes are TRBV30 and TRBJ1-6; D uncertain. CDR3 length equals 12 residues. Germline CDR1 is GTSNPN and CDR2 is SVGIG (reference sequence). Trimming removed 5 bases at V and 6 bases at J, with 8 bases between. CDR3: CAWQVLNSPLHF. The DNA for the CDR3 is TGTGCCTGGCAGGTTCTTAATTCACCCCTCCACTTT.

The chain is built from TRBV18 and TRBJ1-1, with 7 bases that match TRBD1. J was trimmed by 3 bases and V by 5 bases; bases with no gene match: 6. This CDR3 is 14 amino acids long. From germline, CDR1 is KGHSH and CDR2 LQKENI. The CDR3 nucleotides are TGTGCCAGCTCAGGCGACAGGGTAGACACTGAAGCTTTCTTT. This gives the protein CASSGDRVDTEAFF.

CDR3 region: CASSLDGQGAGYTF. In DNA form, the CDR3 reads TGCGCCAGCAGCTTGGATGGACAGGGGGCTGGCTACACCTTC. The V call is TRBV5-1, the J call TRBJ1-2; 11 bases are a match to TRBD1. The junction had 2 bases not matched to a gene; V was cut back by 0 bases and J by 7 bases. The germline V gene encodes CDR1 SGHRS and CDR2 YFSETQ. The CDR3 length is 14 residues. Combining the CDR3 with reference TRBV5-1 and TRBJ1-2 gives the whole variable domain KAGVTQTPRYLIKTRGQQVTLSCSPISGHRSVSWYQQTPGQGLQFLFEYFSETQRNKGNFPGRFSGRQFSNSRSEMNVSTLELGDSALYLCASSLDGQGAGYTFGSGTRLTVV.

The chain combines TRBV30 with TRBJ2-3; 7 bases align to TRBD1. The V gene's germline CDR1 is GTSNPN and CDR2 SVGIG (reference sequence). This CDR3 is 12 amino acids long. V lost 0 bases, J lost 6 bases, and 0 bases stayed unmatched. Here the CDR3 DNA reads TGTGCCTGGAGTGTAGGGGGCGATACGCAGTATTTT. This translates into CAWSVGGDTQYF.

The rearrangement links TRBV5-1 to TRBJ2-3; D not certain. Germline V lookup: CDR1 SGHRS, CDR2 YFSETQ. The length of the CDR3 is 13 residues. Deletions cut 1 base from V and 4 bases from J, with 7 bases between. The CDR3 DNA is TGCGCCAGCAGCTTGCGTAGCCCAGATACGCAGTATTTT. Protein product: CASSLRSPDTQYF.

The rearrangement links TRBV7-9 to TRBJ2-2; 8 bases are shared with TRBD2. The CDR3 is 19 residues long. In germline, CDR1 is SEHNR, CDR2 FQNEAQ (reference sequence). Losses at the gene ends were 0 bases for V and 4 bases for J; bases not matched to a gene: 13. The CDR3 DNA sequence: TGTGCCAGCAGCTTAGCGAGGCTTAGAGGGACTAGACGCACCGGGGAGCTGTTTTTT. It is translated as CASSLARLRGTRRTGELFF.

The chain joins TRBV2 to TRBJ1-2; TRBD1 matches at 7 bases. V lost 5 bases and J lost 7; bases outside the gene matches: 1. The CDR3 contains 11 residues. Germline V gene data show CDR1 as SNHLY and CDR2 as FYNNEI. The CDR3 here is CASSRQGGYTF. CDR3 sequence (DNA): TGTGCCAGCAGTCGACAGGGTGGCTACACCTTC. Together with reference TRBV2 and TRBJ1-2, the CDR3 gives the full variable domain: EPEVTQTPSHQVTQMGQEVILRCVPISNHLYFYWYRQILGQKVEFLVSFYNNEISEKSEIFDDQFSVERPDGSNFTLKIRSTKLEDSAMYFCASSRQGGYTFGSGTRLTVV.

The rearrangement links TRBV11-1 to TRBJ2-7; D is unresolved. CDR1 SGHAT and CDR2 FQDESV come from the germline V gene (reference sequence). V gave up 1 base and J gave up 2 bases, with 6 bases separating them. The CDR3 covers 13 residues. As DNA, the CDR3 is TGTGCCAGCAGCTTAGTCCGTACCTACGAGCAGTACTTC. This encodes CASSLVRTYEQYF.

The table lists this clone with many counts. The J gene is TRBJ2-7, the V gene TRBV30; 10 bases agree with TRBD1. This CDR3 spans 15 amino acids. CDR1 and CDR2 (germline): GTSNPN, SVGIG (reference sequence). V trimming: 0 bases; J trimming: 5 bases; junction bases outside the gene matches: 7. In DNA, the CDR3 is TGTGCCTGGAGTGTCCCCGGGACAGGGGTCGACGAGCAGTACTTC. This translates into CAWSVPGTGVDEQYF.

This clone was seen only once. At one boundary the junction diverges from the germline segment, which might be a read error. The chain carries TRBV6-6 and TRBJ2-1, with D maybe TRBD1 (6 bases). Germline V gene lookup returns CDR1 MNHNY and CDR2 SVGAGI (reference sequence). The CDR3 covers 12 residues. The DNA for the CDR3 is TGTGCCAGCAGTTATGCTAGGGACACCCTCATCTTC. This encodes CASSYARDTLIF.

The chain recombines TRBV4-1 with TRBJ2-7; 9 positions agree with TRBD1. Germline-derived CDR1 and CDR2 are MGHRA and YSYEKL. The CDR3 is made up of 15 amino acids. Trimming at V came to 2 bases and at J to 2 bases, leaving 4 bases not matched to a gene. The CDR3 coding sequence is TGCGCCAGCAGCCAAAGACAGGGGGTGGCCTACGAGCAGTACTTC. Its translation: CASSQRQGVAYEQYF.

This clone has only one observation. The chain links TRBV10-3 to TRBJ2-2; 8 nucleotides match TRBD2. The CDR3 runs 15 residues. V gave up 7 bases and J gave up 1 base; unmatched junction bases: 5. Germline V gives CDR1 ENHRY, CDR2 SYGVKD. The CDR3 DNA follows: TGTGCCATCACGGCCGGGGGGGAGAACACCGGGGAGCTGTTTTTT. Protein: CAITAGGENTGELFF.

J is TRBJ2-1 and V is TRBV5-1; 15 positions match TRBD2. The CDR3 has 16 amino acids. Germline lookup yields CDR1 SGHRS and CDR2 YFSETQ. The trim removed 4 bases at V and 7 bases at J, leaving 6 bases unmatched. DNA of the CDR3: TGCGCCAGCAGCCGGGGACTAGCGGGGGGAATTAATGAGCAGTTCTTC. It specifies CASSRGLAGGINEQFF.

The rearrangement uses TRBV6-5 and TRBJ1-2; D gene ambiguous. The CDR3 spans 13 residues. V lost 0 bases, J lost 4 bases, and 6 bases lay in between. The V gene's germline CDR1 is MNHEY and CDR2 SVGAGI. The CDR3 loop is CASSYSASYGYTF. The CDR3 DNA is TGTGCCAGCAGTTACTCGGCCAGCTATGGCTACACCTTC.

The chain employs TRBV19 and TRBJ2-1, with 11 bases identical to TRBD1. CDR3 length: 13 residues. J gave up 8 bases and V 11 bases, and 8 bases lay outside the gene matches. Germline V gives CDR1 LNHDA, CDR2 SQIVND (reference sequence). For the CDR3, the DNA is TGTGCCTCTGGACAGGGGGCTCTCGATGAGCAGTTCTTC. Protein sequence: CASGQGALDEQFF.